These 10 T cell receptor beta chains originate from one sample sequenced in a study of cytomegalovirus exposure and HLA in healthy donors (dated 2017 in TCRdb). The library relied on the immunoSEQ multiplex PCR assay. A mixture of 60 forward primers for TCR Vbeta segments and 13 reverse primers for TCR Jbeta segments was used in the multiplex PCR. TCRdb holds this immuneACCESS table with in-frame rearrangements only. Some clones are missing; in checked studies, unresolved V genes explain under half, and the rest has no known cause. The sample records 80,000 to 90,000 clones, roughly 79% of which are singletons. Of the sample, about 2% falls within the top ten clones. Sequenced input: PBMCs. These receptors came from a woman aged 30 to 39 in good health and CMV-seronegative.

This chain links TRBV11-3 with TRBJ2-1; tentative D call: TRBD2 (6 bases). Trimming left V 5 bases short and J 10 bases short, with 21 bases between. The CDR3 is made up of 15 amino acids. The germline V gene has CDR1 SGHNT and CDR2 YENEEA. In nucleotides, the CDR3 is TGTGCCAGCAGCCCTGGGGCGGGAAGGTACGAGGAGCAGTTCTTC. Translation gives CASSPGAGRYEEQFF.

This sequence joins TRBV11-2 and TRBJ1-1; D is unresolved. The CDR3 is 13 residues long. The V and J ends lost 3 bases and 1 base respectively, with 6 bases between them. Germline values: CDR1 SGHAT, CDR2 FQNNGV. Here the CDR3 DNA reads TGTGCCAGCAGCTTTACGGGGAACACTGAAGCTTTCTTT. It codes for CASSFTGNTEAFF.

The chain is built from TRBV28 and TRBJ1-2; D gene unclear. Trimming stripped 6 bases from V and 7 bases from J, with 6 bases between. This CDR3 is built from 10 residues. Germline lookup yields CDR1 MDHEN and CDR2 SYDVKM. CDR3 bases: TGTGCCAGCAGGGGCTCTGGCTACACCTTC. Protein product: CASRGSGYTF.

Regarding this clone: Additional DNA sequences in this sample encode the identical CDR3. The gene calls are TRBV18 and TRBJ1-1; 8 bases line up with TRBD1. Trimming at V came to 3 bases and at J to 0 bases, leaving 3 bases not matched to a gene. There are 15 residues in the CDR3. CDR1 and CDR2 from the germline V gene are KGHSH and LQKENI. Here the CDR3 DNA reads TGTGCCAGCTCACCTCGGACAGGGATGAACACTGAAGCTTTCTTT. This sequence encodes CASSPRTGMNTEAFF.

This clone appeared a few times. V gene TRBV19 combines with J gene TRBJ1-4; 11 bases agree with TRBD1. Trimming at V came to 5 bases and at J to 6 bases, leaving 5 bases not matched to a gene. CDR1 and CDR2 from the germline V gene are LNHDA and SQIVND (reference sequence). This CDR3 comprises 15 residues. CDR3 sequence: CASSRTGGAYEKLFF. In DNA, the CDR3 is TGTGCCAGTAGTCGGACAGGGGGCGCTTATGAAAAACTGTTTTTT.

The rearrangement uses TRBV11-1 and TRBJ2-1; 12 bases are a match to TRBD2. The CDR3 contains 18 residues. Germline V lookup: CDR1 SGHAT, CDR2 FQDESV (reference sequence). J lost 0 bases, V lost 0 bases, and 3 bases had no gene match. The CDR3 DNA reads as TGTGCCAGCAGCTTAGCATTACTAGCGGGAGGCTCCTACAATGAGCAGTTCTTC. This codes for CASSLALLAGGSYNEQFF.

J is TRBJ2-3 and V is TRBV19; no reliable D call. From germline, CDR1 is LNHDA and CDR2 SQIVND (reference sequence). There are 14 residues in the CDR3. The ends were cut back, 3 bases at V and 1 base at J, with 8 bases in the middle. CDR3 DNA: TGTGCCAGTAGTATTTTTCGGGGCACAGATACGCAGTATTTT. Protein sequence: CASSIFRGTDTQYF.

The chain is built from TRBV28 and TRBJ2-7; tentatively, D is TRBD2 (6 bases). The CDR3 has 17 amino acids. V gave up 5 bases and J gave up 3 bases, with 23 bases separating them. In germline, CDR1 is MDHEN, CDR2 SYDVKM. The CDR3 reads CASSTNSGAGPIYEQYF. The CDR3 DNA is TGTGCCAGCAGTACCAACAGTGGAGCGGGCCCCATCTACGAGCAGTACTTC.

V and J are TRBV30 and TRBJ1-1, with D tentatively TRBD1 (5 bases). Trimming stripped 2 bases from V and 2 bases from J, with 12 bases between. Per germline, CDR1 GTSNPN and CDR2 SVGIG (reference sequence). The CDR3 runs 14 residues. The CDR3 bases are TGTGCCTGGAGTCCAGGACAACCCAACACTGAAGCTTTCTTT. Its protein product is CAWSPGQPNTEAFF.

The chain is built from TRBV7-9 and TRBJ1-4; 7 nucleotides agree with TRBD1. Germline CDR1 is SEHNR and CDR2 is FQNEAQ (reference sequence). Germline trimming cut 4 bases from V and 8 bases from J; bases unmatched to any gene: 13. The CDR3 covers 16 residues. The CDR3 loop is CASSSGNRGGEEKLFF. CDR3 DNA: TGTGCCAGCAGCTCGGGGAACAGGGGCGGTGAGGAAAAACTGTTTTTT.